This is a list of T cell receptor beta chains from one sample in a study of blood T cells in healthy people across ages. TCRdb passed the 5' RACE reads through MiXCR, listing each CDR3 protein once. The sample lists roughly 1,100,000 distinct CDR3 sequences; less than 25% were seen once. Separately, the same data were catalogued under a study of T cells of mothers and their children.

The sequencing sample was made of blood. The receptors derive from a girl aged 2 to 10 in good health. The CDR3 runs from the conserved cysteine through the conserved F or W. A D gene is named only where the DNA matches it firmly. Only part of the rows carry a size: once, few, many, or a class if the clone is expanded.

cdr3_nt cdr3_aa v_call clone_size j_call d_call
TGCGCCAGCAGCCAAGGGACAGGAGTCGGCTATGGCTACACCTTC CASSQGTGVGYGYTF TRBV4-3 few TRBJ1-2 TRBD1
TGTGCCAGCAGCGTAACAGGGGAGGTCCCTGAAGCTTTCTTT CASSVTGEVPEAFF TRBV9 . TRBJ1-1 TRBD1
TGCAGCGTGTGGGGAGCTGGATCCGGGGAGCTGTTTTTT CSVWGAGSGELFF TRBV29-1 . TRBJ2-2 .
TGTGCCACCAGTGATCACCGGGAGACCTACGAGCAGTACTTC CATSDHRETYEQYF TRBV24-1 few TRBJ2-7 .
TGCAGCGTTGATTACGGGGGCCGTGCTAGCACAGATACGCAGTATTTT CSVDYGGRASTDTQYF TRBV29-1 . TRBJ2-3 .
TGCAGTGCTAGAACAGGGTTGGCCCACAATGAGCAGTTCTTC CSARTGLAHNEQFF TRBV20-1 . TRBJ2-1 .
TGCAGTGCTAGATCCGGCGGGAAAGACTACAATGAGCAGTTCTTC CSARSGGKDYNEQFF TRBV20-1 few TRBJ2-1 .
TGTGCCAGCAGTTACTCGAAGGGGCGGGGGGGCCCAGAGACCCAGTACTTC CASSYSKGRGGPETQYF TRBV6-5 many TRBJ2-5 TRBD2
TGCGCCAGCAGGAATCCATGGGACAGGAGGAGGAATGAGCAGTTCTTC CASRNPWDRRRNEQFF TRBV4-1 few TRBJ2-1 TRBD1
TGCGCCAGCAGCGCAACAGGGGGCGGATTGGAGACCCAGTACTTC CASSATGGGLETQYF TRBV5-1 . TRBJ2-5 TRBD1
TGCAGCGTGATCCGGGACGGACCTTCCGAGCAGTACTTC CSVIRDGPSEQYF TRBV29-1 few TRBJ2-7 .
TGTGCCATCAGTGAGTCGGCAGCGGGAGCCTACGAGCAGTACTTC CAISESAAGAYEQYF TRBV10-3 few TRBJ2-7 TRBD2
TGTGCCAGCAGCCCGATCGTGGCCCCTTCTGAAGCTTTCTTT CASSPIVAPSEAFF TRBV11-2 . TRBJ1-1 .
TGTGCTAGTGGTTTCCTCGGTGGCAATCAGCCCCAGCATTTT CASGFLGGNQPQHF TRBV12-5 . TRBJ1-5 .
TGTGCCAGTACTTTGGGGGAACAGCAGCCCCAGCATTTT CASTLGEQQPQHF TRBV12-3/TRBV12-4 . TRBJ1-5 .
TGTGCCAGCAGCCTGAGGACAGGGTCGGGAGAGACCCAGTACTTC CASSLRTGSGETQYF TRBV7-2 once TRBJ2-5 TRBD1
TGTGCCACCCTCACCCCCGGGACCGGTACCTACGAGCAGTACTTC CATLTPGTGTYEQYF TRBV6-2/TRBV6-3 . TRBJ2-7 .
TGTGCCAGCAGCCCCTCTCCCGATGGAAGACTGTTTTTT CASSPSPDGRLFF TRBV6-5 few TRBJ1-4 .
TGTGCCAGCAGCTTAGAGGGCCCCCACAATGAGCAGTTCTTC CASSLEGPHNEQFF TRBV7-6 . TRBJ2-1 .
TGTGCCACCGGGGAGGAACAGCAGTACTTC CATGEEQQYF TRBV6-1 . TRBJ2-7 .
TGTGCCAGCAGTTTCTCTAGCGGGGGCCCCGGCGGGCAGTACTTC CASSFSSGGPGGQYF TRBV12-3/TRBV12-4 . TRBJ2-7 TRBD2
TGTGCCAGCAGCTTCTGGCAGAACACTGAAGCTTTCTTT CASSFWQNTEAFF TRBV7-2 . TRBJ1-1 .
TGTGCTAGTGGTTCAGGACAGGGTGACGAGCAGTTCTTC CASGSGQGDEQFF TRBV12-5 . TRBJ2-1 TRBD1
TGTGCCAGCAGCGGGGGACCGACGAACACTGAAGCTTTCTTT CASSGGPTNTEAFF TRBV7-9 few TRBJ1-1 .
TGTGCCAGCAGTGAAGACCAATGGGGAGGAACTGAAGCTTTCTTT CASSEDQWGGTEAFF TRBV25-1 few TRBJ1-1 .
TGTGCCACCAGTGACTTCAAAACGGACGCTAACTTCCAAGAGACCCAATACTTC CATSDFKTDANFQETQYF TRBV24-1 . TRBJ2-5 .
TGTGCCAGCAGCTTCTTAGGGGGGACTGGGGCCAACGTCCTGACTTTC CASSFLGGTGANVLTF TRBV7-8 . TRBJ2-6 .